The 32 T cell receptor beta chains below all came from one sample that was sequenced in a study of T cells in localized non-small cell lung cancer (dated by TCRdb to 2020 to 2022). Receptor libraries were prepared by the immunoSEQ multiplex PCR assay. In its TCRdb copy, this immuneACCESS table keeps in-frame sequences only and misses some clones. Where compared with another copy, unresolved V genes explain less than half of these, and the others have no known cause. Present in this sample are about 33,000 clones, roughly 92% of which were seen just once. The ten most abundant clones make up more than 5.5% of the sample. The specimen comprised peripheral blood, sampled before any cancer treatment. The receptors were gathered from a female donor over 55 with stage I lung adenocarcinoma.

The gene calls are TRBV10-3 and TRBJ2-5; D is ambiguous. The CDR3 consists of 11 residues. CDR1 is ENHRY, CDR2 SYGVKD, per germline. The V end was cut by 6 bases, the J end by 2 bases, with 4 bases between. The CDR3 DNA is TGTGCCATCAGGGTACAAGAGACCCAGTACTTC. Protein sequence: CAIRVQETQYF.

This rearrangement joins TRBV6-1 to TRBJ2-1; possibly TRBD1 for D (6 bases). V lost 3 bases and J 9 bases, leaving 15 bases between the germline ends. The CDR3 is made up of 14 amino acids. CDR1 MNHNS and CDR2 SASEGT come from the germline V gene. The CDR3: CASSDDRSSSEQFF. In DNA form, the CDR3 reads TGTGCCAGCAGTGATGACAGGAGCTCCAGTGAGCAGTTCTTC.

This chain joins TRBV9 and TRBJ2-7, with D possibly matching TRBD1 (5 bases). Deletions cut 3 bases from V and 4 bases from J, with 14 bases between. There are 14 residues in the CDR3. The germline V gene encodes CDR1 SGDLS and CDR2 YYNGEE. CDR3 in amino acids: CASSEGVPGYEQYF. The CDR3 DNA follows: TGTGCCAGCAGCGAAGGGGTCCCAGGATACGAGCAGTACTTC.

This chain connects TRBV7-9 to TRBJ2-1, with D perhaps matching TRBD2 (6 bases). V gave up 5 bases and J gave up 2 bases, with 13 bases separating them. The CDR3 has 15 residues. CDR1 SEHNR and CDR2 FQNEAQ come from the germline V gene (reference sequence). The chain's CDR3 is CASSKRAGTYNEQFF. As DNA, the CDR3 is TGTGCCAGCAGCAAACGGGCGGGGACCTACAATGAGCAGTTCTTC. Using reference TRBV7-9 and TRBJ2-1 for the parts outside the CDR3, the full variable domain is DTGVSQNPRHKITKRGQNVTFRCDPISEHNRLYWYRQTLGQGPEFLTYFQNEAQLEKSRLLSDRFSAERPKGSFSTLEIQRTEQGDSAMYLCASSKRAGTYNEQFFGPGTRLTVL.

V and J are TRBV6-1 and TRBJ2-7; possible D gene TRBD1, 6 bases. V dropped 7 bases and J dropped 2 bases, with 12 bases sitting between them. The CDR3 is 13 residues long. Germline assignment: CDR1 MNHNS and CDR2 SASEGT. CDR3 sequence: CASKRGGPYEQYF. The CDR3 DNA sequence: TGTGCCAGCAAGAGAGGGGGTCCCTACGAGCAGTACTTC.

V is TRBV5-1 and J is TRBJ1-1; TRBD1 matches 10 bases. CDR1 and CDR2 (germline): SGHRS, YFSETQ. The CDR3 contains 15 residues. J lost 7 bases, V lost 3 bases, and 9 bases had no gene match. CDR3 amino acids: CASSSNDRGLVEAFF. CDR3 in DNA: TGCGCCAGCAGCTCGAATGACAGGGGGCTGGTTGAAGCTTTCTTT.

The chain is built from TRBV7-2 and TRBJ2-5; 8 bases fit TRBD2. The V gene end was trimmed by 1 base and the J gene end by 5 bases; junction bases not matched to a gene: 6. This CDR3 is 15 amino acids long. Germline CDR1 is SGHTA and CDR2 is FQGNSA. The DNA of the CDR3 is TGTGCCAGCAGCTTAGGAGGAGCGGGGGTGGAGACCCAGTACTTC. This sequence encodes CASSLGGAGVETQYF.

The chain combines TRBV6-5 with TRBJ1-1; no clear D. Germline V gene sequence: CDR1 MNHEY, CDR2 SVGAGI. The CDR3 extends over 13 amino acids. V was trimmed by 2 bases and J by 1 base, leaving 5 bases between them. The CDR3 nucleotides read TGTGCCAGCAGTTACGATGGGAACACTGAAGCTTTCTTT. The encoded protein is CASSYDGNTEAFF.

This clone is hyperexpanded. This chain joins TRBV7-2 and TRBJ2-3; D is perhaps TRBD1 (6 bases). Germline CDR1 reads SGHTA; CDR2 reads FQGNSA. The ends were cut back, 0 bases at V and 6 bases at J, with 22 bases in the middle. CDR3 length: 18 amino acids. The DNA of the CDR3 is TGTGCCAGCAGCTTAGCCCGCCGGGACATCCCCCCGCCGGATACGCAGTATTTT. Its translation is CASSLARRDIPPPDTQYF.

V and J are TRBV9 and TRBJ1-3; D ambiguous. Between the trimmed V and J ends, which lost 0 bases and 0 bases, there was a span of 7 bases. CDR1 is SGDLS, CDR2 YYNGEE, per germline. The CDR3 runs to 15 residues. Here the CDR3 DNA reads TGTGCCAGCAGCGTAGGGGGTACCTCTGGAAACACCATATATTTT. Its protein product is CASSVGGTSGNTIYF.

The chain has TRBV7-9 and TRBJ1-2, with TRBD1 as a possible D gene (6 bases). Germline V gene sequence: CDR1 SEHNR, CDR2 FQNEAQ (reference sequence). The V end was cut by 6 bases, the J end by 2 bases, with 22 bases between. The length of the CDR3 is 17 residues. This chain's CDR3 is CASSLRDTGNSNYGYTF. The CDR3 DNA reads TGTGCCAGCAGTTTGCGGGACACCGGAAACTCGAACTATGGCTACACCTTC.

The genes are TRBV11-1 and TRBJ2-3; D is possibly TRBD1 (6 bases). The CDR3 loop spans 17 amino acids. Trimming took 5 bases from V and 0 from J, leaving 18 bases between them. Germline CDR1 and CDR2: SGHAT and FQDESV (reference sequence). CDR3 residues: CASSPVRGQTSTDTQYF. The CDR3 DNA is TGTGCCAGCAGCCCCGTACGTGGACAGACGAGCACAGATACGCAGTATTTT.

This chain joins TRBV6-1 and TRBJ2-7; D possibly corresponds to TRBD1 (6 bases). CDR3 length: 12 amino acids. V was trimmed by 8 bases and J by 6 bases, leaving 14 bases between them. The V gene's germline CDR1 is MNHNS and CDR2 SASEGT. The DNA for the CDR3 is TGTGCCAGCGGACGGGGCAGGGGCGAGCAGTACGTC. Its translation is CASGRGRGEQYV.

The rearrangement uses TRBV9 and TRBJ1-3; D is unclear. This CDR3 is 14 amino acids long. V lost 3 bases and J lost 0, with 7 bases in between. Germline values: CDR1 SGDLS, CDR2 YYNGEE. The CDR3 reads CASSALDSGNTIYF. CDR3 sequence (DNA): TGTGCCAGCAGCGCCCTCGACTCTGGAAACACCATATATTTT. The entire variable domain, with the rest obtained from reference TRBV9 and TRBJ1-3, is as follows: DSGVTQTPKHLITATGQRVTLRCSPRSGDLSVYWYQQSLDQGLQFLIQYYNGEERAKGNILERFSAQQFPDLHSELNLSSLELGDSALYFCASSALDSGNTIYFGEGSWLTVV.

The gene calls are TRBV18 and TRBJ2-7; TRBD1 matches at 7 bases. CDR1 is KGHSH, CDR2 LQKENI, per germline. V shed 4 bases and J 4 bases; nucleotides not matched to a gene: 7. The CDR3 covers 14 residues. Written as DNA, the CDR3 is TGTGCCAGCTCACAGAATCGGGACAGTTACGAGCAGTACGTC. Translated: CASSQNRDSYEQYV.

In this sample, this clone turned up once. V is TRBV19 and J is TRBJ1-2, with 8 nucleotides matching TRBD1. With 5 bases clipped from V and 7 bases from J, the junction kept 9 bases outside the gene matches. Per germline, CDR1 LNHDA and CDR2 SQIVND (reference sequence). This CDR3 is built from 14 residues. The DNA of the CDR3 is TGTGCCAGTAGTCCTCACCCGGACAGGGCTGGCTACACCTTC. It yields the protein CASSPHPDRAGYTF.

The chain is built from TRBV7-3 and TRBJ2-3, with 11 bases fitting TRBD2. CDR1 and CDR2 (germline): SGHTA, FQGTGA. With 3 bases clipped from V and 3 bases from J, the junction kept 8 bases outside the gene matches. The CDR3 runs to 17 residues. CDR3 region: CASSFLASGGRTDTQYF. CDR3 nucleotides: TGTGCCAGCAGCTTTTTAGCTAGCGGGGGGCGGACAGATACGCAGTATTTT.

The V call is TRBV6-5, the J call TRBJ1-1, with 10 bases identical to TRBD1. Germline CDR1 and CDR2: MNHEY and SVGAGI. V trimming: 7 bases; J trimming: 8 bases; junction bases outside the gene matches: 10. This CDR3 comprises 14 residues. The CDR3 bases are TGTGCCAGCATGATGGGACAGGGGAATCCCGAAGCTTTCTTT. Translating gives CASMMGQGNPEAFF.

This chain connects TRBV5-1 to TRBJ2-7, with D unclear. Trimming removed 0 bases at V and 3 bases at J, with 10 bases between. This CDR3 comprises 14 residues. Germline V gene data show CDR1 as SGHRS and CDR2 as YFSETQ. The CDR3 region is CASSLALRIYEQYF. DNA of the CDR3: TGCGCCAGCAGCTTGGCTCTGCGAATCTACGAGCAGTACTTC.

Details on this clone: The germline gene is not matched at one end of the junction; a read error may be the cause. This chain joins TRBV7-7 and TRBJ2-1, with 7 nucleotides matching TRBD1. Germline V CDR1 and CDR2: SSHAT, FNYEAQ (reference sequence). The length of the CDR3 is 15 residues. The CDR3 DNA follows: TGTGCTAGCAGCCCCGGACAGGCGAGGGAAAATGAGCAGTTCTTC. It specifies CASSPGQARENEQFF.

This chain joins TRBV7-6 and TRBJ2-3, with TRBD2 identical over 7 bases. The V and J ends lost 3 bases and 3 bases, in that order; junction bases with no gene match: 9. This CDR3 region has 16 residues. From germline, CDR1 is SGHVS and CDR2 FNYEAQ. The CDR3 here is CASSLRGGDWTDTQYF. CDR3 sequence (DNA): TGTGCCAGCAGCTTGCGTGGGGGGGATTGGACAGATACGCAGTATTTT.

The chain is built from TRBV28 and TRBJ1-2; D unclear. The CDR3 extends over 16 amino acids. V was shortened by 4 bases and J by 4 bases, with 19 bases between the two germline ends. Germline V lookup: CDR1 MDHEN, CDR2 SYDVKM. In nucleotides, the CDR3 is TGTGCCAGCAGTTCCCCGGGAGGAACCCCCTTCTATGGCTACACCTTC. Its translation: CASSSPGGTPFYGYTF.

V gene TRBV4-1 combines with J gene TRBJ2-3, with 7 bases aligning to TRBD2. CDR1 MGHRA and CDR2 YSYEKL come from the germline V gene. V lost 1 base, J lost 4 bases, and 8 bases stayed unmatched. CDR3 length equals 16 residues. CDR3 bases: TGCGCCAGCAGCCAAGTGGCCGGGGGGAGGGCAGATACGCAGTATTTT. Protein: CASSQVAGGRADTQYF.

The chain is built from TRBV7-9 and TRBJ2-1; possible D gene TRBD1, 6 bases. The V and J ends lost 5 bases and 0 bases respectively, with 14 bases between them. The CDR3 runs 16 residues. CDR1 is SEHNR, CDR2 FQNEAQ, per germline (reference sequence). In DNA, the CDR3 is TGTGCCAGCAGCGTCGGGACAACAGGCTCCTACAATGAGCAGTTCTTC. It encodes CASSVGTTGSYNEQFF. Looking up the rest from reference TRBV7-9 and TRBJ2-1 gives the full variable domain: DTGVSQNPRHKITKRGQNVTFRCDPISEHNRLYWYRQTLGQGPEFLTYFQNEAQLEKSRLLSDRFSAERPKGSFSTLEIQRTEQGDSAMYLCASSVGTTGSYNEQFFGPGTRLTVL.

In DNA form, the CDR3 reads TGTGCCAGCTCACCATCGAGCGGGGGGGCCGCCGGGGAGACCCAGTACTTC. Protein sequence: CASSPSSGGAAGETQYF. This rearrangement joins TRBV18 to TRBJ2-5; 10 positions match TRBD2. The CDR3 has 17 amino acids. J was trimmed by 5 bases and V by 2 bases; bases with no gene match: 11. Germline V gene sequence: CDR1 KGHSH, CDR2 LQKENI.

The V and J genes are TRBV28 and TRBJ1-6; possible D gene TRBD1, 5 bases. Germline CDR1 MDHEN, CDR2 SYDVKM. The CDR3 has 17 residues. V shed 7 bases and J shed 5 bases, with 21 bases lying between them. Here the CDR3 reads CASILGGALLDNSPLHF. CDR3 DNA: TGTGCCAGCATCTTGGGGGGTGCCCTATTAGATAATTCACCCCTCCACTTT.

This CDR3 reads CASGANEQFF. The CDR3 DNA reads TGTGCCAGCGGGGCCAATGAGCAGTTCTTC. This rearrangement joins TRBV6-5 to TRBJ2-1; the D gene is possibly TRBD1 (5 bases). CDR3 length: 10 residues. V was clipped by 8 bases and J by 6 bases, with 5 bases between them. Germline V gives CDR1 MNHEY, CDR2 SVGAGI.

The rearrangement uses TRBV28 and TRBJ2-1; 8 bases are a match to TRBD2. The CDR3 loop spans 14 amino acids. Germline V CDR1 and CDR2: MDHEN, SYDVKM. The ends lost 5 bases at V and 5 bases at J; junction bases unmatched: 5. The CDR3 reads CASSRAGEHNEQFF. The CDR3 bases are TGTGCCAGCAGTCGAGCGGGGGAACACAATGAGCAGTTCTTC.

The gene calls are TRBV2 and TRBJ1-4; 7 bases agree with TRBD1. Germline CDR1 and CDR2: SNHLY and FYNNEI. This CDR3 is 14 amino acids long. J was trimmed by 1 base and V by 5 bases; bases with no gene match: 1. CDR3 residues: CASSQGGTNEKLFF. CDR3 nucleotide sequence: TGTGCCAGCAGTCAGGGGGGAACTAATGAAAAACTGTTTTTT.

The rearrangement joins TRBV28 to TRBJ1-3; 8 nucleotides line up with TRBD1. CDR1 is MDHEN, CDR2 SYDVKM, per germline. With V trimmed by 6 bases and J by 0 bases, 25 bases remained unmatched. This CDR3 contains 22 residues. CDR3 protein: CASSIPIAAGGLAPHSGNTIYF. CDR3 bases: TGTGCCAGCAGCATACCCATAGCGGCAGGGGGCCTTGCGCCGCACTCTGGAAACACCATATATTTT.

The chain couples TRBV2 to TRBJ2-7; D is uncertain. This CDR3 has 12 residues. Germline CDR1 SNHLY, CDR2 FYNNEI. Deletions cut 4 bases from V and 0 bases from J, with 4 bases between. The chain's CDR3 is CASSAFSYEQYF. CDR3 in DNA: TGTGCCAGCAGTGCCTTCTCCTACGAGCAGTACTTC.

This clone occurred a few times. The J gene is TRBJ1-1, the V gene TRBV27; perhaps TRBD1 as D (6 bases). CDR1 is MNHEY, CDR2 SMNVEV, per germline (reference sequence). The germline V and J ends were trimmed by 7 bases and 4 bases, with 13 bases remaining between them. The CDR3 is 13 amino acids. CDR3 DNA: TGTGCCAGCAACAACAGGGCTAGCACTGAAGCTTTCTTT. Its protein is CASNNRASTEAFF.